This T cell receptor beta chain came from a study of blood T cells in healthy people across ages. The authors ran a second PCR of about 7 to 11 cycles using a sample-barcoded 5' primer and a J-beta primer mix. Using its own MiXCR run on the 5' RACE reads, TCRdb lists one record per CDR3 protein. The repertoire holds approximately 800,000 distinct CDR3 sequences, with 55% to 70% as singletons. V shed 10 bases and J shed 3 bases, with 23 bases lying between them. Germline V gene sequence: CDR1 MDHEN, CDR2 SYDVKM. The CDR3 runs 16 residues. Sequenced material: blood. This TCR was sampled from a man aged 25-45 years in good health. This sequence joins TRBV28 and TRBJ2-3, with D tentatively TRBD2 (7 bases). The CDR3 coding sequence is TGTGCCACCACATCCCCGGGGGCTAGCGGAACAGATACGCAGTATTTT. As protein: CATTSPGASGTDTQYF.